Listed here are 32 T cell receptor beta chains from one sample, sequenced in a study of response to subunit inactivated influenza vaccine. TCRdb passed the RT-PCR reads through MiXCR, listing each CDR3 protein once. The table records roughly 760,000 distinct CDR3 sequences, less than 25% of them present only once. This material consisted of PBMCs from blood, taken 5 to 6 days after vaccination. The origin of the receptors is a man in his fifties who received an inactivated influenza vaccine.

CDR3 sequence reads: CSARTGRYTGELFF. CDR3 bases: TGCAGTGCCAGGACAGGGCGATACACCGGGGAGCTGTTTTTT. The chain links TRBV20-1 to TRBJ2-2, with 8 positions matching TRBD1. V gave up 6 bases and J gave up 3 bases; unmatched junction bases: 6. Germline lookup yields CDR1 DFQATT and CDR2 SNEGSKA (reference sequence). There are 14 residues in the CDR3.

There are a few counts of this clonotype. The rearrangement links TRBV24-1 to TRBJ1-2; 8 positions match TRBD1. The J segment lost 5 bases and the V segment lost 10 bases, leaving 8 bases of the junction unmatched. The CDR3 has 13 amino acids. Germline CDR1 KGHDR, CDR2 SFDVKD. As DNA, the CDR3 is TGTGCCACTACTGGACAGGGAGAGTATGGCTACACCTTC. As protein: CATTGQGEYGYTF.

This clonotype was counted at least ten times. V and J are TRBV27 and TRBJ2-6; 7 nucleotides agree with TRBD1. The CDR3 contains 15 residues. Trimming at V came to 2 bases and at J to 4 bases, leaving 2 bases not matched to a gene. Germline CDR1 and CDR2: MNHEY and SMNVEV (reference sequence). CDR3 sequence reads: CASSLRGPGANVLTF. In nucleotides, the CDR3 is TGTGCCAGCAGTTTAAGGGGGCCCGGGGCCAACGTCCTGACTTTC. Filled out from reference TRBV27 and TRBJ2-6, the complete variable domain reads EAQVTQNPRYLITVTGKKLTVTCSQNMNHEYMSWYRQDPGLGLRQIYYSMNVEVTDKGDVPEGYKVSRKEKRNFPLILESPSPNQTSLYFCASSLRGPGANVLTFGAGSRLTVL.

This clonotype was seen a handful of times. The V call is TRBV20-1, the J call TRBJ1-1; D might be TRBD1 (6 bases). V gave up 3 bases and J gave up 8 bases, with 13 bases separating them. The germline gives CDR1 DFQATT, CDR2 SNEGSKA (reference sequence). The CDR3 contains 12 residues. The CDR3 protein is CSARRTETEAFF. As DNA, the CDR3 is TGCAGTGCTAGGAGGACAGAGACAGAAGCTTTCTTT.

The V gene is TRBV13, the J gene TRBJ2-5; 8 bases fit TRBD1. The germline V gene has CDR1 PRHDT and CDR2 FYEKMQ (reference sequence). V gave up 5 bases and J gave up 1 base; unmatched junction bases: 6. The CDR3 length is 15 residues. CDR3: CASSSRQGTQETQYF. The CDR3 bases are TGTGCCAGCAGCAGCAGACAGGGGACCCAAGAGACCCAGTACTTC.

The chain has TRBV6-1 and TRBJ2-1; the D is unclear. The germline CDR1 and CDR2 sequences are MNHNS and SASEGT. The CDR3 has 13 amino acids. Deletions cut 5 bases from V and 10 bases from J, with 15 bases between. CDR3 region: CASSTLKGMEQFF. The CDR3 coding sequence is TGTGCCAGCAGTACGCTGAAGGGTATGGAGCAGTTCTTC.

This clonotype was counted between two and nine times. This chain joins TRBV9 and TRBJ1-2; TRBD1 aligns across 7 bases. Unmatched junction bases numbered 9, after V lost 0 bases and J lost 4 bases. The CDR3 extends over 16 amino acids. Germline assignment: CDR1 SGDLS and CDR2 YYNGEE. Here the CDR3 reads CASSVEQGSGAYGYTF. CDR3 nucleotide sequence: TGTGCCAGCAGCGTAGAACAGGGGAGTGGGGCCTATGGCTACACCTTC.

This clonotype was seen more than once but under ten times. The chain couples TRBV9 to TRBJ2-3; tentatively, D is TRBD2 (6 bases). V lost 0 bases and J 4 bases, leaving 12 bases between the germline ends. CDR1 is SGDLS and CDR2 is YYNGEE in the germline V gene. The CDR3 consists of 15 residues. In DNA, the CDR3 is TGTGCCAGCAGCGTAGACGGGACTCACCCAGATACGCAGTATTTT. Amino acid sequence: CASSVDGTHPDTQYF.

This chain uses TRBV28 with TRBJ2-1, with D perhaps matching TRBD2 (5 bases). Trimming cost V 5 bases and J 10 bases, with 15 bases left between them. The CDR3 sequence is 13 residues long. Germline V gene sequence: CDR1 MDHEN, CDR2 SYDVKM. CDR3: CASSTLAPPEQFF. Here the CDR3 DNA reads TGTGCCAGCAGTACCCTAGCTCCACCCGAGCAGTTCTTC. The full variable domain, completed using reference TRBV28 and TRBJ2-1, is DVKVTQSSRYLVKRTGEKVFLECVQDMDHENMFWYRQDPGLGLRLIYFSYDVKMKEKGDIPEGYSVSREKKERFSLILESASTNQTSMYLCASSTLAPPEQFFGPGTRLTVL.

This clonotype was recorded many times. The CDR3 nucleotides are TGTGCCACCAGTGATTTGACTAGGGGGCCTGAGCAGTTCTTC. The encoded protein is CATSDLTRGPEQFF. The V call is TRBV24-1, the J call TRBJ2-1, with 7 bases lining up with TRBD1. Germline V lookup: CDR1 KGHDR, CDR2 SFDVKD. The CDR3 has 14 residues. The trim removed 0 bases at V and 9 bases at J, leaving 4 bases unmatched.

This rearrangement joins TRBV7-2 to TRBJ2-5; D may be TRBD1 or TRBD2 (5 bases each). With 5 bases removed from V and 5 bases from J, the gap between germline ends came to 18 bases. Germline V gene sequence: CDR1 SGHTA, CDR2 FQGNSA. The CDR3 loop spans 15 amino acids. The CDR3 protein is CASSRSGFEGETQYF. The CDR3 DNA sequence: TGTGCCAGCAGCCGATCTGGGTTTGAGGGGGAGACCCAGTACTTC.

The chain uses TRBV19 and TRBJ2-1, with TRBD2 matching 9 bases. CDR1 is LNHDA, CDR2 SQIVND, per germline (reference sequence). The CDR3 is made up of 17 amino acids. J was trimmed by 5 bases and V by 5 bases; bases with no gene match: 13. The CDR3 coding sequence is TGTGCCAGTAGTTGGACAACCGCTAGCGGGATAGACAATGAGCAGTTCTTC. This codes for CASSWTTASGIDNEQFF.

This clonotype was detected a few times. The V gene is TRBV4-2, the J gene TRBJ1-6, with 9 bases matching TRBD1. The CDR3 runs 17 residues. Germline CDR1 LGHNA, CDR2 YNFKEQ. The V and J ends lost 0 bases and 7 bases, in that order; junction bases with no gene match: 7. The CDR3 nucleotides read TGTGCCAGCAGCCAAGAATATTGGACAGGGGAGAATTCACCCCTCCACTTT. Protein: CASSQEYWTGENSPLHF.

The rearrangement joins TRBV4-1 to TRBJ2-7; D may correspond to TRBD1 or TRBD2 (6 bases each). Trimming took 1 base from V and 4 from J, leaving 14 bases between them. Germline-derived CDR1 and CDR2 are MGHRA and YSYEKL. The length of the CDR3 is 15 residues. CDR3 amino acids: CASSQVSGARYEQYF. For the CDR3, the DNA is TGCGCCAGCAGCCAAGTTTCGGGGGCTAGGTACGAGCAGTACTTC.

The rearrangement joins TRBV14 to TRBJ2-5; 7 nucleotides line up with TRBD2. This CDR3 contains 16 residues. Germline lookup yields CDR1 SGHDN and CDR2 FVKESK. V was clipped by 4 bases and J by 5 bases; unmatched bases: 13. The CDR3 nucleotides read TGTGCCAGCAGCCGCGGACTAGTGAAACCTATTGAGACCCAGTACTTC. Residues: CASSRGLVKPIETQYF.

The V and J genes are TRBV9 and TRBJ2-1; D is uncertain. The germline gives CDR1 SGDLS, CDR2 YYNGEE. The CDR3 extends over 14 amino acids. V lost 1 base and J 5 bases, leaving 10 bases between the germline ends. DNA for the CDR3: TGTGCCAGCAGCGTACATACGGAGAACAATGAGCAGTTCTTC. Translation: CASSVHTENNEQFF.

This CDR3 is CATSEGGTSKNEQFF. In DNA, the CDR3 is TGTGCCACCAGTGAGGGCGGGACTAGTAAGAATGAGCAGTTCTTC. The gene calls are TRBV24-1 and TRBJ2-1; 8 bases line up with TRBD2. V was clipped by 4 bases and J by 7 bases; unmatched bases: 8. Germline CDR1 reads KGHDR; CDR2 reads SFDVKD. This CDR3 comprises 15 residues.

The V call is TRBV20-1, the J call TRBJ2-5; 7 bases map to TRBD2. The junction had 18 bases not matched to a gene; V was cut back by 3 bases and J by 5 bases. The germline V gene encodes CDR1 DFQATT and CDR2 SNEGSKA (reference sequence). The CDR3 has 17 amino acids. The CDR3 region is CSASYFGRGGPYETQYF. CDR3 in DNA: TGCAGTGCTAGTTACTTCGGTCGGGGAGGGCCTTATGAGACCCAGTACTTC.

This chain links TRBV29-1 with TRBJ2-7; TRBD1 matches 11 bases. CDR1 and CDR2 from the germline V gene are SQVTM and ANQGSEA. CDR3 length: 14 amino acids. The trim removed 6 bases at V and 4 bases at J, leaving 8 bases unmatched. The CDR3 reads CSVATGTGGYEQYF. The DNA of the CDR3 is TGCAGCGTCGCAACCGGGACAGGGGGGTACGAGCAGTACTTC.

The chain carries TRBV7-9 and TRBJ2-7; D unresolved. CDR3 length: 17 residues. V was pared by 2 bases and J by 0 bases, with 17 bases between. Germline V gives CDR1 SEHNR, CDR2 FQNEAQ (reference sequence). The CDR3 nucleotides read TGTGCCAGCAGCTTAAGTCCCTCTGGCGCGAACTCCTACGAGCAGTACTTC. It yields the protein CASSLSPSGANSYEQYF.

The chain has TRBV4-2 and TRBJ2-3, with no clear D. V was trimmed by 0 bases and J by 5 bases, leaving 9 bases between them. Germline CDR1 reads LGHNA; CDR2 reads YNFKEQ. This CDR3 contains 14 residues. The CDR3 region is CASSQEPPLDTQYF. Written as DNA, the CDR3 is TGTGCCAGCAGCCAAGAGCCGCCGTTAGATACGCAGTATTTT.

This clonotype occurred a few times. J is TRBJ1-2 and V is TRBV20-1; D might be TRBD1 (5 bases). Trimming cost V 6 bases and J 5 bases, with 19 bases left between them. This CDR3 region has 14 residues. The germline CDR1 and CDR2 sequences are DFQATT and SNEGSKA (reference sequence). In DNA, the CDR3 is TGCAGTGCCACCGGAGGGGCCGGTCGGTATGGCTACACCTTC. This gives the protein CSATGGAGRYGYTF.

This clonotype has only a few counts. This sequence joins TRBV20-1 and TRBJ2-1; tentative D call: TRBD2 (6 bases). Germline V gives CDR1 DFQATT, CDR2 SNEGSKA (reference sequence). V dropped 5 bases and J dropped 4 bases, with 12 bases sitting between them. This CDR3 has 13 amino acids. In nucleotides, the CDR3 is TGCAGTGCTGCCGGGACTGTTTACAATGAGCAGTTCTTC. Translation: CSAAGTVYNEQFF.

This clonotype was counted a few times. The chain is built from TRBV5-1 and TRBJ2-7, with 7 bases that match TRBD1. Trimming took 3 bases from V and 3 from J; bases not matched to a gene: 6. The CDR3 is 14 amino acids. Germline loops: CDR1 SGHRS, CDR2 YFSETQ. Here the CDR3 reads CASSWTGTDYEQYF. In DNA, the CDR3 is TGCGCCAGCAGCTGGACCGGGACAGACTACGAGCAGTACTTC.

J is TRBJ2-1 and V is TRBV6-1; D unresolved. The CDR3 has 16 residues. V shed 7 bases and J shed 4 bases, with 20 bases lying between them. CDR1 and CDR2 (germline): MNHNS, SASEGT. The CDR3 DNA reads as TGTGCCAGCATCCCAGCCTCCGCGTCACCTTACAATGAGCAGTTCTTC. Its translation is CASIPASASPYNEQFF.

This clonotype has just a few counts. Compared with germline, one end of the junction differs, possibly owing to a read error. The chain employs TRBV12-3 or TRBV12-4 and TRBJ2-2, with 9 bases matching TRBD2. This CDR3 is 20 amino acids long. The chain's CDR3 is CHQGVRGGRAQILITGELFF. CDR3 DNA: TGCCACCAGGGTGTTCGCGGCGGGAGGGCCCAGATCCTTATTACCGGGGAGCTGTTTTTT.

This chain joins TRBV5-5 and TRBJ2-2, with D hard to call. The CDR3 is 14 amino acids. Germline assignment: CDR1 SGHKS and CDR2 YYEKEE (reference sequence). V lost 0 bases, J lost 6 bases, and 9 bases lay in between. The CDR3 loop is CASSLAVGPGELFF. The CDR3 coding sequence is TGTGCCAGCAGCTTGGCTGTCGGTCCCGGGGAGCTGTTTTTT.

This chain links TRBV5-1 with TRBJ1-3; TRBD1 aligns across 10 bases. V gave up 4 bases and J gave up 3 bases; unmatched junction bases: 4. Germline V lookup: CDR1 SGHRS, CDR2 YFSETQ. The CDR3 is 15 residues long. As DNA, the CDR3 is TGCGCCAGCAGCCAGACAGGGGGCCTTGGAAACACCATATATTTT. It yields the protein CASSQTGGLGNTIYF.

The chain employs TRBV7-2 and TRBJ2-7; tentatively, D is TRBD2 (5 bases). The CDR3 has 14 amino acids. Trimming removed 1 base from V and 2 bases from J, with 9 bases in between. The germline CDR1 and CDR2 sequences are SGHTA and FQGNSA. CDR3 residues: CASSLELGPYEQYF. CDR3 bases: TGTGCCAGCAGCTTAGAACTAGGTCCCTACGAGCAGTACTTC. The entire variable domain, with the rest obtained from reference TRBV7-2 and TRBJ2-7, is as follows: GAGVSQSPSNKVTEKGKDVELRCDPISGHTALYWYRQSLGQGLEFLIYFQGNSAPDKSGLPSDRFSAERTGGSVSTLTIQRTQQEDSAVYLCASSLELGPYEQYFGPGTRLTVT.

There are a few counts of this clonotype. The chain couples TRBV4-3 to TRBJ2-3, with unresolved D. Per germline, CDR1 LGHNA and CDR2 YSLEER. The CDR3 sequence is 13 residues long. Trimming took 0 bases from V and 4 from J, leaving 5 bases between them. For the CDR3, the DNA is TGCGCCAGCAGCCAAGAAACTCCAGATACGCAGTATTTT. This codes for CASSQETPDTQYF.

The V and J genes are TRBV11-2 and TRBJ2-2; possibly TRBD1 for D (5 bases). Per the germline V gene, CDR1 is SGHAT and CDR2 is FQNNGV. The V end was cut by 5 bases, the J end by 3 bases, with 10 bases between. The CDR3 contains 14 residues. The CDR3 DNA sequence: TGTGCCAGCAGCCACATGACAGACACCGGGGAGCTGTTTTTT. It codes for CASSHMTDTGELFF.

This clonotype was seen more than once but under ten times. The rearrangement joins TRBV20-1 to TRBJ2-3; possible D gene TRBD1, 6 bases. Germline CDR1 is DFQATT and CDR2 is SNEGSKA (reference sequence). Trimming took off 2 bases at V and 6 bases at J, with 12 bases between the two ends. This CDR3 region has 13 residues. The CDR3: CSARRQARDTQYF. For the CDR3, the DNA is TGCAGTGCTAGACGACAGGCCCGGGATACGCAGTATTTT.